The TCR beta chain described here comes from a study of shared clonotypes between healthy human individuals. Overall study results and limits: Represented diversity (both genetic and exposure-history) was limited by the small number of donors.

About this clone: No antigen is known for it.

Trimming took 5 bases from V and 7 from J, leaving 11 bases between them. CDR3 length: 12 residues. CDR1 SQVTM and CDR2 ANQGSEA come from the germline V gene. It was CD45RO-negative cells, positively selected for CCR7, that made up naive CD8 cells, with terminally differentiated effector memory CD45RA+ cells excluded. Genomic DNA of every subset was divided equally among multiple immunoSEQ plates. TCRdb's copy holds only in-frame clones and misses some; the assay was immunoSEQ multiplex PCR. Of roughly 1,800,000 clones listed, approximately 94% are singletons. This receptor was identified in a man younger than 35 in good health. V is TRBV29-1 and J is TRBJ2-2; a weak D match, TRBD2 (6 bases). Sample: naive CD8+ T cells sorted from blood. CDR3 nucleotide sequence: TGCAGCGTTTGGCTAGCGTTCGGGGAGCTGTTTTTT. This codes for CSVWLAFGELFF.